This T cell receptor (beta chain) originates from a study of vaccination and CD4 T cells after COVID-19. Noted treatment: approximately 11-day PBMC culture with coronavirus spike peptide pools or control peptides (ViraFEST assay). Trimming took 11 bases from V and 6 from J; bases not matched to a gene: 9. This CDR3 spans 14 amino acids. The V gene's germline CDR1 is LNHDA and CDR2 SQIVND (reference sequence). Scientists ran DNA taken from cultured CD4+ T cells through the Oncomine TCR Beta short-read assay for sequencing. One entry per CDR3 protein, called by TCRdb with MiXCR from the PCR reads. Here the sample spans about 10,000 distinct CDR3 sequences, approximately 60% being singletons. Regarding this clonotype: Its antigen is undetermined.

The sequenced sample consisted of CD4+ T cells from blood, cultured in vitro. The sequence came from a human donor who had recovered from COVID-19. V usage is TRBV19 and J usage is TRBJ2-1, with 11 positions matching TRBD2. Here the CDR3 reads CAPGGGLAANEQFF. DNA for the CDR3: TGTGCCCCTGGTGGGGGACTAGCGGCCAATGAGCAGTTCTTC.